One sample yielded the 5 T cell receptor beta chains listed below, sequenced in a study of T cells after yellow fever vaccination (dated by TCRdb to about 2019). The treatment or condition label for this specimen denotes: live attenuated yellow fever vaccine strain. Library generation was performed with 5' RACE. For sequencing, an Illumina NovaSeq 6000 was employed. In TCRdb, the public reads were trimmed at Q25 with fastp and aligned with MiXCR, with productive beta chains retained. Entries that share a CDR3 protein sequence are merged under the most common genes and DNA. The sample data list some 400,000 distinct CDR3 sequences, and 15% to 20% of these were observed just once. The ten largest clones add up to 18% of the sample. Sequenced here: PBMCs, sampled before the yellow fever booster vaccination. The source is a man between 18 and 29 years old who received the YFV17D yellow fever vaccine.

This clonotype has a handful of counts. The rearrangement links TRBV7-8 to TRBJ2-7; 7 bases agree with TRBD1. The CDR3 covers 15 residues. J gave up 4 bases and V 6 bases, and 12 bases lay outside the gene matches. Germline V gene sequence: CDR1 SGHVS, CDR2 FQNEAQ. The CDR3 loop reads CASSAYSRGKYEQYV. In nucleotides, the CDR3 is TGTGCCAGCAGTGCTTATAGCAGGGGGAAGTACGAGCAGTACGTC.

This clonotype came up a few times. The V gene is TRBV9, the J gene TRBJ2-1; D assignment may be TRBD1 or TRBD2 (5 bases each). Between the trimmed V and J ends, which lost 0 bases and 0 bases, there was a span of 7 bases. Germline V gene sequence: CDR1 SGDLS, CDR2 YYNGEE. This CDR3 region has 15 residues. The CDR3 loop is CASSVDGTSYNEQFF. CDR3 nucleotide sequence: TGTGCCAGCAGCGTAGATGGGACCTCCTACAATGAGCAGTTCTTC.

V and J are TRBV4-3 and TRBJ1-1, with no clear D. The germline V gene encodes CDR1 LGHNA and CDR2 YSLEER. Trimming removed 0 bases from V and 0 bases from J, with 8 bases in between. This CDR3 is 15 amino acids long. The CDR3 loop reads CASSQDRAVNTEAFF. Written as DNA, the CDR3 is TGCGCCAGCAGCCAAGATCGGGCGGTGAACACTGAAGCTTTCTTT.

This clonotype was seen only once. Just one base apart from a much larger clone, this may be a read error. This chain connects TRBV5-1 to TRBJ2-2, with D possibly TRBD1 on 5 matching bases. Germline CDR1 reads SGHRS; CDR2 reads YFSETQ. This CDR3 has 13 amino acids. Written as DNA, the CDR3 is TGCTCCAGCAGTCGTCAGGGCACCGGGGAGCTGTTTTTT. This translates into CSSSRQGTGELFF.

This chain joins TRBV7-6 and TRBJ1-3; D gene unclear. The CDR3 has 15 amino acids. Between the trimmed V and J ends, which lost 4 bases and 0 bases, there was a span of 10 bases. Germline V CDR1 and CDR2: SGHVS, FNYEAQ. CDR3 loop: CASSSRTDSGNTIYF. As DNA, the CDR3 is TGTGCCAGCAGCTCAAGGACTGACTCTGGAAACACCATATATTTT.